The entry that follows covers one T cell receptor (beta chain) sequence. Its antigen is still unknown. The data stem from a study of T cells in localized non-small cell lung cancer. General study results and limits: Adjacent lung was found to contain a median around 56 of the top 100 tumor clones. Because researchers sequenced only one region of the tumor, heterogeneity is still possible.

V dropped 1 base and J dropped 5; count of bases not matched to a gene: 2. Germline loops: CDR1 SGHTA, CDR2 FQGNSA. This CDR3 has 14 amino acids. Using immunoSEQ multiplex PCR, the repertoire was profiled, and TCRdb retains in-frame clones only, with some absent. The repertoire has 65,000 to 95,000 clones, roughly 80% of them found once; the top ten carry approximately 21%. The chain uses TRBV7-2 and TRBJ2-5; 9 nucleotides match TRBD1. This clonotype originated in a man between 40 and 69 years old with stage II squamous cell lung carcinoma. Here the sequenced sample was PBMCs, taken before any cancer treatment. This CDR3 reads CASSLGGTGETQYF. CDR3 DNA sequence: TGTGCCAGCAGCTTAGGTGGGACAGGGGAGACCCAGTACTTC.